The T cell receptor beta chain described here comes from a study of post-analysis software for immune sequencing data. Overall study results and limits: Normalized Chao1 diversity was significantly lower in multiple sclerosis patients than in controls. About 5 TRBV segments were significantly more frequent in patients than in controls. TRBV5-6, TRBV5-1 and TRBV20-1 were among these segments.

This clonotype was observed a handful of times. Its specificity is not known. Unique molecular identifiers featured in each of the TCR beta cDNA libraries. TCRdb passed the PCR reads through MiXCR, listing each CDR3 protein once. Of more than 500,000 distinct CDR3 sequences listed, 30% to 40% are singletons. Germline lookup yields CDR1 SGHTA and CDR2 FQGNSA. With 5 bases clipped from V and 2 bases from J, the junction kept 9 bases outside the gene matches. The CDR3 contains 16 residues. This TCR came from a girl aged 2-17 years with multiple sclerosis. The J gene is TRBJ1-2, the V gene TRBV7-2; 9 nucleotides agree with TRBD1. The specimen sequenced was blood. Here the CDR3 reads CASSLGNRGLNYGYTF. CDR3 nucleotide sequence: TGTGCCAGCAGCCTTGGTAACAGGGGGCTGAACTATGGCTACACCTTC.